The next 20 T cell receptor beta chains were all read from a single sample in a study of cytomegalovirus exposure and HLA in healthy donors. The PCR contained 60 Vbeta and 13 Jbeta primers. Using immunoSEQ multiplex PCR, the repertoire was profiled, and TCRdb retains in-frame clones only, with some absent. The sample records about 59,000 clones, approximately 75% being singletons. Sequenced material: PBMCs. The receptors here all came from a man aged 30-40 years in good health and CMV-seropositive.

CDR3 coding DNA: TGCGCCAGCAGCTATGGGACAGTACTCACTGAAGCTTTCTTT. It is translated as CASSYGTVLTEAFF. The chain has TRBV4-1 and TRBJ1-1, with 7 positions matching TRBD1. This CDR3 contains 14 residues. Germline V gene data show CDR1 as MGHRA and CDR2 as YSYEKL. V lost 5 bases to trimming and J lost 4 bases; unmatched junction nucleotides: 7.

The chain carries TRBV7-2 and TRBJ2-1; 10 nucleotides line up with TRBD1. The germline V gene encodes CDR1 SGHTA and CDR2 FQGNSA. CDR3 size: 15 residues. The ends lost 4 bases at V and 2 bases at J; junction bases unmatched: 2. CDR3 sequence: CASSWGQGTYNEQFF. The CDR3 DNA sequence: TGTGCCAGCAGCTGGGGACAGGGGACCTACAATGAGCAGTTCTTC.

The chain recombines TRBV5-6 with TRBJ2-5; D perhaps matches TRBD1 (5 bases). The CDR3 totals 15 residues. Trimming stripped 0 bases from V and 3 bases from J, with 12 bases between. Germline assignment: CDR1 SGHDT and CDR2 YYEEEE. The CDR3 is CASSLGQGGKETQYF. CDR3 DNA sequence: TGTGCCAGCAGCTTGGGCCAGGGTGGGAAAGAGACCCAGTACTTC.

Here the CDR3 DNA reads TGTGCCAGTAGCAGGGCAGAAGGTCCCTACGAGCAGTACTTC. Encoded protein: CASSRAEGPYEQYF. The chain is built from TRBV19 and TRBJ2-7; possibly TRBD1 for D (5 bases). The V gene lost 6 bases and the J gene lost 2 bases, with 14 bases spanning the gap. Germline V CDR1 and CDR2: LNHDA, SQIVND (reference sequence). This CDR3 has 14 amino acids.

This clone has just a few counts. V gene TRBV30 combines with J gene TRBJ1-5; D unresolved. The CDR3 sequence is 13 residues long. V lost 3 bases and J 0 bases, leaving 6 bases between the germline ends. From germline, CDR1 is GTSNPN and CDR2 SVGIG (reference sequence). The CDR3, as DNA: TGTGCCTGGAGCCCTAATAGCAATCAGCCCCAGCATTTT. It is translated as CAWSPNSNQPQHF. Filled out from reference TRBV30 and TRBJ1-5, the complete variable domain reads SQTIHQWPATLVQPVGSPLSLECTVEGTSNPNLYWYRQAAGRGLQLLFYSVGIGQISSEVPQNLSASRPQDRQFILSSKKLLLSDSGFYLCAWSPNSNQPQHFGDGTRLSIL.

Here the CDR3 DNA reads TGTGCCAGCAGCTTAAAGGCTAGCGGGGGGCCAAACACCGGGGAGCTGTTTTTT. The encoded protein is CASSLKASGGPNTGELFF. The chain combines TRBV7-3 with TRBJ2-2, with 11 nucleotides matching TRBD2. With V trimmed by 1 base and J by 2 bases, 6 bases remained unmatched. The germline V gene encodes CDR1 SGHTA and CDR2 FQGTGA. This CDR3 has 18 residues.

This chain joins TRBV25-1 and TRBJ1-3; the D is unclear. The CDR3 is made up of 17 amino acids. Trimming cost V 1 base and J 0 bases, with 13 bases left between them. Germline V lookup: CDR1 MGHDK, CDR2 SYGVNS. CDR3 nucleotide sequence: TGTGCCAGCAGTGAATGGGCCGACCTCATCTCTGGAAACACCATATATTTT. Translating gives CASSEWADLISGNTIYF.

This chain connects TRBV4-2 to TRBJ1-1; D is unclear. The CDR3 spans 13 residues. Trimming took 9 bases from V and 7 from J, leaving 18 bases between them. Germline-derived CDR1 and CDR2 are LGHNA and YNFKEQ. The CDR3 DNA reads TGTGCCAGTACCCGGGAGGAAAATCTTGAAGCTTTCTTT. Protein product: CASTREENLEAFF.

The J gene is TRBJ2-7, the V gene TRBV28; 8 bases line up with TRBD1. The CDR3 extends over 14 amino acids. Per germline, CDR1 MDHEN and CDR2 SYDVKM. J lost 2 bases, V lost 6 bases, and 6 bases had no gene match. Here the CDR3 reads CASSIQQGAYEQYF. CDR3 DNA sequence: TGTGCCAGCAGCATTCAACAGGGGGCCTACGAGCAGTACTTC.

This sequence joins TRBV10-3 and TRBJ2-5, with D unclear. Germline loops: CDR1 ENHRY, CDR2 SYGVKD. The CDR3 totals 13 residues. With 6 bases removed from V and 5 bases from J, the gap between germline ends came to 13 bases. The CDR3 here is CAISTTSWETQYF. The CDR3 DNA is TGTGCCATCAGCACTACTTCCTGGGAGACCCAGTACTTC.

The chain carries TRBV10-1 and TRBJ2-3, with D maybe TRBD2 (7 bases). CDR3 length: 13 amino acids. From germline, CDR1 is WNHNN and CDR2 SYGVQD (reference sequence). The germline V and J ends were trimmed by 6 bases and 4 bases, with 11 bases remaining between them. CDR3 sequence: CASRRGGSDTQYF. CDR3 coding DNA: TGCGCCAGCAGGAGGGGGGGCTCAGATACGCAGTATTTT.

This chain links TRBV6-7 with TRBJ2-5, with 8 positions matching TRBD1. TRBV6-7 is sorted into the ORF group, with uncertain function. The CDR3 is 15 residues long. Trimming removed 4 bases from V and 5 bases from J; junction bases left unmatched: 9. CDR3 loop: CASSSRTGSVETQYF. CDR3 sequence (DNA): TGTGCCAGCAGTTCCCGGACAGGGAGTGTTGAGACCCAGTACTTC.

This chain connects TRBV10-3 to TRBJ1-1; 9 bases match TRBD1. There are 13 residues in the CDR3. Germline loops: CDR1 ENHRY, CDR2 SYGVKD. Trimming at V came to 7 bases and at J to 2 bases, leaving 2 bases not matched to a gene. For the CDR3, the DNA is TGTGCCATCAAGGGACAGGGAAACACTGAAGCTTTCTTT. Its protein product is CAIKGQGNTEAFF.

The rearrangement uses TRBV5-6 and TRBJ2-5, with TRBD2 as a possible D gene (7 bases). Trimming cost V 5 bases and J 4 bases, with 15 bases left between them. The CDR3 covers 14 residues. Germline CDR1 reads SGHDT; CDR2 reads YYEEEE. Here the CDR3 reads CASRSTRGGETQYF. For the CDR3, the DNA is TGTGCCAGCAGATCGACGAGGGGGGGAGAGACCCAGTACTTC. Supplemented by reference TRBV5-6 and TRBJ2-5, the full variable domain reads DAGVTQSPTHLIKTRGQQVTLRCSPKSGHDTVSWYQQALGQGPQFIFQYYEEEERQRGNFPDRFSGHQFPNYSSELNVNALLLGDSALYLCASRSTRGGETQYFGPGTRLLVL.

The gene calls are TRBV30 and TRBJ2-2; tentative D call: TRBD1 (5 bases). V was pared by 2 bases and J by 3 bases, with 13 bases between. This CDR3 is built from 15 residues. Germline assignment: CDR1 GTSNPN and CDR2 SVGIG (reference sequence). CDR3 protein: CAWSKRPGYTGELFF. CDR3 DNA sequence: TGTGCCTGGAGTAAAAGGCCAGGGTACACCGGGGAGCTGTTTTTT.

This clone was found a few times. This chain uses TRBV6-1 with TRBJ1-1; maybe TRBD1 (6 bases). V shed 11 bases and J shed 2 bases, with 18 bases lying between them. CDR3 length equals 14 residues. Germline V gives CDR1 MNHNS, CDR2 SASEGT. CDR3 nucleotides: TGTGCCCTTTGGGAGGGGGGGCTTAACACTGAAGCTTTCTTT. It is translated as CALWEGGLNTEAFF.

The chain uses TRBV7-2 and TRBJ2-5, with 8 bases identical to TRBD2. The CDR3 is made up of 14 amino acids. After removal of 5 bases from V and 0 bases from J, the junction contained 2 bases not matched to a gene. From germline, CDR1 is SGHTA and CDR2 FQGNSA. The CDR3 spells CASSPSGYQETQYF. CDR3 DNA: TGTGCCAGCAGCCCTAGCGGGTACCAAGAGACCCAGTACTTC.

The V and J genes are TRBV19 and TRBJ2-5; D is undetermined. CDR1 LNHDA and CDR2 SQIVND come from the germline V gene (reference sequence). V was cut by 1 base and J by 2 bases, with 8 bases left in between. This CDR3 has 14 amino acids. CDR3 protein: CASSIVAEQETQYF. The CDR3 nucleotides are TGTGCCAGTAGTATAGTGGCAGAACAAGAGACCCAGTACTTC.

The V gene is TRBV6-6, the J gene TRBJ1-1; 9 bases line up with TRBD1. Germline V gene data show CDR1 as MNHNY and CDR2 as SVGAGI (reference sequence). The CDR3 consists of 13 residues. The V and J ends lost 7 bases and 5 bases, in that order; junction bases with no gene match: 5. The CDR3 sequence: CASTGQGLTEAFF. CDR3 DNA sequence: TGTGCCAGCACGGGACAGGGTCTGACTGAAGCTTTCTTT.

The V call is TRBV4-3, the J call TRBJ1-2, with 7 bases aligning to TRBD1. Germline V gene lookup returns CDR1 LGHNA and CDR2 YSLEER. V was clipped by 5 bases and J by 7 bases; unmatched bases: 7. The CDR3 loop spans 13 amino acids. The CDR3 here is CASSAPTGFGYTF. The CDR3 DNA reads TGCGCCAGCAGCGCTCCGACAGGGTTTGGCTACACCTTC.